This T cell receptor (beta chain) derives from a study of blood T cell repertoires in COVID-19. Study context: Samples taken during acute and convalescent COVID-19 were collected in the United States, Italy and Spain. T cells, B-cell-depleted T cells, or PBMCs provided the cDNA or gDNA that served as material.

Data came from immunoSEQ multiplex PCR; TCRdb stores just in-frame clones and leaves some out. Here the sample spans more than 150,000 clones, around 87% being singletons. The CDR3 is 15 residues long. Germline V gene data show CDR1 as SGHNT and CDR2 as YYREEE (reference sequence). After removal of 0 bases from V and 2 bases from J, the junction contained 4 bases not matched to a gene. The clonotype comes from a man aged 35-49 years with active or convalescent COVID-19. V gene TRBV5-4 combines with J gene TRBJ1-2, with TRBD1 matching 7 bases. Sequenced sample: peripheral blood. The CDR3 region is CASSLAGQINYGYTF. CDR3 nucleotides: TGTGCCAGCAGCTTGGCGGGACAGATCAACTATGGCTACACCTTC.